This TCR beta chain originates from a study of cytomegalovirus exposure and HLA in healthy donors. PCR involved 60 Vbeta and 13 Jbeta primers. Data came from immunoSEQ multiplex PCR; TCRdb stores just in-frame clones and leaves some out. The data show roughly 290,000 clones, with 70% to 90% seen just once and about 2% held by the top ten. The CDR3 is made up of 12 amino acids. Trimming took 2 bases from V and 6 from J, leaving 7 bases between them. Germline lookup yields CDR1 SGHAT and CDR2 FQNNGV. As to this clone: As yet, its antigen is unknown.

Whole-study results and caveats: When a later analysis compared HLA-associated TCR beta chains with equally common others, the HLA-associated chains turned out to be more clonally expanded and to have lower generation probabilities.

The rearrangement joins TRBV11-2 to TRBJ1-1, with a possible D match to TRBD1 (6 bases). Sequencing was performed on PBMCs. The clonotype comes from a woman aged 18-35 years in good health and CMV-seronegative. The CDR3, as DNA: TGTGCCAGCAGCTTAACAGGGTCTGAAGCTTTCTTT. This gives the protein CASSLTGSEAFF.